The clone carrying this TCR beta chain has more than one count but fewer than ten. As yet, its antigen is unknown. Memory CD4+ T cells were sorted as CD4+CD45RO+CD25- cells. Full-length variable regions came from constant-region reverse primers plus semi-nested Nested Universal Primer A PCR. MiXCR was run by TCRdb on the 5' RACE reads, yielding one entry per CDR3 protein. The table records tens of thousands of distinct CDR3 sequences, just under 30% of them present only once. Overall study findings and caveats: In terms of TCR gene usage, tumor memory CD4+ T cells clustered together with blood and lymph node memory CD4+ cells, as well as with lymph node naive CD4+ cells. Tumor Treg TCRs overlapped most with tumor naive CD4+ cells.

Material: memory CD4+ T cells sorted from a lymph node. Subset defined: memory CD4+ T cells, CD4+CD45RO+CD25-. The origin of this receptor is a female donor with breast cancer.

This chain's CDR3 is CSASLALAGGRNEQFF. CDR3 coding DNA: TGCAGTGCTTCTCTCGCACTAGCGGGGGGGCGAAATGAGCAGTTCTTC. This chain links TRBV20-1 with TRBJ2-1, with 13 bases that match TRBD2. The V and J ends lost 5 bases and 7 bases, in that order; junction bases with no gene match: 11. Germline V gives CDR1 DFQATT, CDR2 SNEGSKA (reference sequence). The CDR3 runs 16 residues.